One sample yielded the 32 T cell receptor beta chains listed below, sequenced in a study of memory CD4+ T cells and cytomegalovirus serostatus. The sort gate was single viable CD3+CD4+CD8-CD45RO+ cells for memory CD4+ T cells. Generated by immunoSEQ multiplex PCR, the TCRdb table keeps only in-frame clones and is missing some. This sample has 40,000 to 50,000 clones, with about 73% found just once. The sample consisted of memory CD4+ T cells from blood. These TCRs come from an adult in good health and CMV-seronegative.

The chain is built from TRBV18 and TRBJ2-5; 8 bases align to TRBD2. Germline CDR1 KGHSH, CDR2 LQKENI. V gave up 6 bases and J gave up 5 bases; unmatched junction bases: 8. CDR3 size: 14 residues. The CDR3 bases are TGTGCCAGCTCCATCAGCGGGGGCGTCGAGACCCAGTACTTC. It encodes CASSISGGVETQYF.

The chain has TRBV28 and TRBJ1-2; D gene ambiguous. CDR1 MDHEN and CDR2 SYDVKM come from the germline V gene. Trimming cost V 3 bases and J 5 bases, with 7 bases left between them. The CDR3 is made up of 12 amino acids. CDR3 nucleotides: TGTGCCAGCAGTTTTTACGGTTATGGCTACACCTTC. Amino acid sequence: CASSFYGYGYTF.

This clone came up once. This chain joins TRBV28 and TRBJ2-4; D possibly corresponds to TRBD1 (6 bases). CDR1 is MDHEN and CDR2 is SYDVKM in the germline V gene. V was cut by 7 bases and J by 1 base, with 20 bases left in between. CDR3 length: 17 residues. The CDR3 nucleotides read TGTGCCAGCACCGACCCCACAGGGTCGCGGGCCAAAAACATTCAGTACTTC. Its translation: CASTDPTGSRAKNIQYF.

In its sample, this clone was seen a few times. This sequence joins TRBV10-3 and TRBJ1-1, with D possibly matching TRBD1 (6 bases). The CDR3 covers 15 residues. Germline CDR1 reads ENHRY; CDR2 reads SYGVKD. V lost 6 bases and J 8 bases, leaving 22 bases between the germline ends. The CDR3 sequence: CAIRIQGGGFSEAFF. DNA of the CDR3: TGTGCCATCAGAATACAGGGAGGGGGTTTCTCGGAAGCTTTCTTT.

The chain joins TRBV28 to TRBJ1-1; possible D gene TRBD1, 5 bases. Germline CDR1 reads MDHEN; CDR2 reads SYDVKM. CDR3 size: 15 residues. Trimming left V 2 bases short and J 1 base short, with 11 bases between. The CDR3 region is CASSLHRTPNTEAFF. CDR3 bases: TGTGCCAGCAGTTTACATAGGACACCGAACACTGAAGCTTTCTTT.

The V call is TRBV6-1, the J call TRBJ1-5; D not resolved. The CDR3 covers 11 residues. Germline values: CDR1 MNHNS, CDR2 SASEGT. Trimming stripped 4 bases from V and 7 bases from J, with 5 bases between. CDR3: CASSGGQPQHF. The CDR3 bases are TGTGCCAGCAGTGGCGGGCAGCCCCAGCATTTT.

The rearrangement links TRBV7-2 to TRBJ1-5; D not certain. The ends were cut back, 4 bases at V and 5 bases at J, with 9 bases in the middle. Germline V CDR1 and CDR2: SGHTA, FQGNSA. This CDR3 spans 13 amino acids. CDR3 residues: CASSSENDQPQHF. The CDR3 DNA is TGTGCCAGCAGCTCAGAGAATGATCAGCCCCAGCATTTT.

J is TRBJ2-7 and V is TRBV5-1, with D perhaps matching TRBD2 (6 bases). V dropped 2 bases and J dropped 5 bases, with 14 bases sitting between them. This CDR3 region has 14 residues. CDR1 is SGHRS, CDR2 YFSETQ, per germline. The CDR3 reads CASSLGTFGDEQYF. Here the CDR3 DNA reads TGCGCCAGCAGCTTAGGGACTTTTGGGGACGAGCAGTACTTC.

Here the CDR3 DNA reads TGCGCCAGCAGCCAAACCACAGGGGTCTACACTGAAGCTTTCTTT. This encodes CASSQTTGVYTEAFF. The chain uses TRBV4-3 and TRBJ1-1, with 7 nucleotides matching TRBD1. CDR1 is LGHNA, CDR2 YSLEER, per germline. The CDR3 length is 15 residues. Trimming at V came to 2 bases and at J to 3 bases, leaving 6 bases not matched to a gene.

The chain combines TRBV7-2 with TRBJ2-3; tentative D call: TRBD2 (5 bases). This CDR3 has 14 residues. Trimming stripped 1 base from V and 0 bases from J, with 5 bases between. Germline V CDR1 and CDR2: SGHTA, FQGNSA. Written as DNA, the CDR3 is TGTGCCAGCAGCTTAGGGACTAGCACAGATACGCAGTATTTT. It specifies CASSLGTSTDTQYF.

The CDR3 spells CASSLAEGLQAFF. Here the CDR3 DNA reads TGTGCCAGCAGCTTAGCGGAGGGGTTACAAGCTTTCTTT. The chain couples TRBV7-9 to TRBJ1-1, with D possibly being TRBD1 (5 bases). Trimming cost V 0 bases and J 9 bases, with 11 bases left between them. This CDR3 region has 13 residues. Germline V lookup: CDR1 SEHNR, CDR2 FQNEAQ (reference sequence).

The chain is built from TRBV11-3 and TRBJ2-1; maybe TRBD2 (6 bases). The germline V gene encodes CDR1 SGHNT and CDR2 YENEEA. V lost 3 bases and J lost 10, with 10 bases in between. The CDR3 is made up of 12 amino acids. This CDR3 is CASSFTREEQFF. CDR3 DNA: TGTGCCAGCAGCTTTACCCGGGAGGAGCAGTTCTTC.

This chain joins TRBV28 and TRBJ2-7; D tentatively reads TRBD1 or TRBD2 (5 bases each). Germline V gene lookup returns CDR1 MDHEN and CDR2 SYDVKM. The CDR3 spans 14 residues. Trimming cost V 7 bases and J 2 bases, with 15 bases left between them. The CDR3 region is CASIEEGWTYEQYF. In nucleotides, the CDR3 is TGTGCCAGCATCGAAGAGGGGTGGACCTACGAGCAGTACTTC.

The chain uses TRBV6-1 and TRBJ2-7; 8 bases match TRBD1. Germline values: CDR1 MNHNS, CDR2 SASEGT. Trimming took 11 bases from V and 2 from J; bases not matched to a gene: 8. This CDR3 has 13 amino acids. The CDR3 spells CAVPGQVTYEQYF. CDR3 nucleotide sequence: TGTGCCGTTCCGGGACAGGTTACCTACGAGCAGTACTTC.

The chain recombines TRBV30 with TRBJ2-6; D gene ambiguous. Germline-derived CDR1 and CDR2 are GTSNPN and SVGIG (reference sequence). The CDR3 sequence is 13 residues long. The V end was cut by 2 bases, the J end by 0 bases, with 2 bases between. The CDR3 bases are TGTGCCTGGAGTAACTCTGGGGCCAACGTCCTGACTTTC. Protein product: CAWSNSGANVLTF.

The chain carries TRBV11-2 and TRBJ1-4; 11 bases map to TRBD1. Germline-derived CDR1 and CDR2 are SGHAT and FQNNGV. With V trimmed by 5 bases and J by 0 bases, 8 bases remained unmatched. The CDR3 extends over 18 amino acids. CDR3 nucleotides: TGTGCCAGCAGCCTGGGGACAGGGGGGCTTGCAACTAATGAAAAACTGTTTTTT. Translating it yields CASSLGTGGLATNEKLFF. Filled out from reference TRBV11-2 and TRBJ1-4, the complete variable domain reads EAGVAQSPRYKIIEKRQSVAFWCNPISGHATLYWYQQILGQGPKLLIQFQNNGVVDDSQLPKDRFSAERLKGVDSTLKIQPAKLEDSAVYLCASSLGTGGLATNEKLFFGSGTQLSVL.

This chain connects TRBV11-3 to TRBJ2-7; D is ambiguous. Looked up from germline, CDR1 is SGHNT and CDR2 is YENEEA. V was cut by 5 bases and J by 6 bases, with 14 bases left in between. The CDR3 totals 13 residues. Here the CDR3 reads CASSRGTTGEQYF. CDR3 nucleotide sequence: TGTGCCAGCAGCCGCGGCACGACGGGCGAGCAGTACTTC.

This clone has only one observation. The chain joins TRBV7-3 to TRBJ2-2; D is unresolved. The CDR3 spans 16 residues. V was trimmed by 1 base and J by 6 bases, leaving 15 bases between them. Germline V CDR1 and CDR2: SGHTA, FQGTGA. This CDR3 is CASSLRQDVSPGELFF. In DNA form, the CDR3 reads TGTGCCAGCAGCTTAAGGCAGGATGTGAGCCCCGGGGAGCTGTTTTTT.

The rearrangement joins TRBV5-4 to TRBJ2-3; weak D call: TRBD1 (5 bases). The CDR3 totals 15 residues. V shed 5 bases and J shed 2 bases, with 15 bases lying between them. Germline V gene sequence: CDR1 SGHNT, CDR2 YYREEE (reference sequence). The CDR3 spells CASRPQGSATDTQYF. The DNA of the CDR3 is TGTGCCAGCAGGCCGCAGGGTTCCGCCACAGATACGCAGTATTTT.

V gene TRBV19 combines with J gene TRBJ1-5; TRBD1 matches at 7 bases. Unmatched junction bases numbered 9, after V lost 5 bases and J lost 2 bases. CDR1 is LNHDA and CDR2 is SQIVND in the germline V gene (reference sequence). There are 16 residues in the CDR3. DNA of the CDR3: TGTGCCAGTAGTCGGGGCAGGGGGAGTCGCAATCAGCCCCAGCATTTT. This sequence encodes CASSRGRGSRNQPQHF. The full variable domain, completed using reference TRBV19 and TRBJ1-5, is DGGITQSPKYLFRKEGQNVTLSCEQNLNHDAMYWYRQDPGQGLRLIYYSQIVNDFQKGDIAEGYSVSREKKESFPLTVTSAQKNPTAFYLCASSRGRGSRNQPQHFGDGTRLSIL.

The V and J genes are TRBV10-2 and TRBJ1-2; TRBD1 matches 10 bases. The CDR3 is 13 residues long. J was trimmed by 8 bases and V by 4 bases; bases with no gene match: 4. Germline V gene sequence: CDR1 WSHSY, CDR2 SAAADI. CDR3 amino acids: CASSGGQGYGYTF. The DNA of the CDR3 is TGCGCCAGCAGTGGGGGACAGGGGTACGGCTACACCTTC.

The CDR3 sequence is CSVTGTLFTEAFF. The DNA for the CDR3 is TGCAGCGTTACAGGGACCCTTTTCACTGAAGCTTTCTTT. The rearrangement uses TRBV29-1 and TRBJ1-1; perhaps TRBD1 as D (6 bases). CDR3 size: 13 residues. Germline CDR1 SQVTM, CDR2 ANQGSEA. The V end was cut by 5 bases, the J end by 4 bases, with 14 bases between.

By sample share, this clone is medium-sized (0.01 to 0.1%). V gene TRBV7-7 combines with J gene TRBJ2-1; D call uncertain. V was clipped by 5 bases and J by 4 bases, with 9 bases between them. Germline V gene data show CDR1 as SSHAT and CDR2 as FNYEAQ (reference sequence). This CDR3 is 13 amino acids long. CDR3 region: CASSQNVYNEQFF. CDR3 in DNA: TGTGCCAGCAGCCAAAACGTATACAATGAGCAGTTCTTC.

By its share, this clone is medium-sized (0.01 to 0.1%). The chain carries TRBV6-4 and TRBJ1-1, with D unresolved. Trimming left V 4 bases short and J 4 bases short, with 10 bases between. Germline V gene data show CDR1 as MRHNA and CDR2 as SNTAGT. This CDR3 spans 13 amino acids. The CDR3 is CASSGASGTEAFF. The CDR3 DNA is TGTGCCAGCAGTGGGGCGAGTGGCACTGAAGCTTTCTTT.

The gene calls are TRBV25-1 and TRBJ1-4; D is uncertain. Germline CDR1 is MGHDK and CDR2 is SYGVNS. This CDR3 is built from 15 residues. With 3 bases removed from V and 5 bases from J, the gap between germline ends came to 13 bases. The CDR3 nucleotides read TGTGCCAGCAGTGAGCCTGGTGTACTGAATGAAAAACTGTTTTTT. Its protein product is CASSEPGVLNEKLFF.

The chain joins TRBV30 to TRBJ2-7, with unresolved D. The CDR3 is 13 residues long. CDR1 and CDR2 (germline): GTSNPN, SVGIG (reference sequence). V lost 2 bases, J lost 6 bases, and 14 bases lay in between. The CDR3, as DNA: TGTGCCTGGAGTAGCCCCTTGGTTGGCGAGCAGTACTTC. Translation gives CAWSSPLVGEQYF.

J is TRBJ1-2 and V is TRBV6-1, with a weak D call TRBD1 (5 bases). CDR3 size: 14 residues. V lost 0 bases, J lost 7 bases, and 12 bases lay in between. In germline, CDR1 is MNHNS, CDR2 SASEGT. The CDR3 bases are TGTGCCAGCAGTGAAGCTGGGACGGATCGTGGCTACACCTTC. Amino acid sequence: CASSEAGTDRGYTF.

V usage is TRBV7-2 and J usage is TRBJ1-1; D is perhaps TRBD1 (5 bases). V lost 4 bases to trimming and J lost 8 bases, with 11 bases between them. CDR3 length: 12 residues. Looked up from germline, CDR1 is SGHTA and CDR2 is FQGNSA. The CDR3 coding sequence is TGTGCCAGCAGCTCCCTCAGGGTCGAAGCTTTCTTT. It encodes CASSSLRVEAFF. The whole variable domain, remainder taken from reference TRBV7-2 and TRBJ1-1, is GAGVSQSPSNKVTEKGKDVELRCDPISGHTALYWYRQSLGQGLEFLIYFQGNSAPDKSGLPSDRFSAERTGGSVSTLTIQRTQQEDSAVYLCASSSLRVEAFFGQGTRLTVV.

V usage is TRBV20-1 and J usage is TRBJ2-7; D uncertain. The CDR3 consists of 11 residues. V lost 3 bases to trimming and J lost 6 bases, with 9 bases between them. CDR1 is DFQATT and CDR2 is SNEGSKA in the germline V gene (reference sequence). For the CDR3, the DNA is TGCAGTGCTAGCCTCTCCGGCGAGCAGTACTTC. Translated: CSASLSGEQYF.

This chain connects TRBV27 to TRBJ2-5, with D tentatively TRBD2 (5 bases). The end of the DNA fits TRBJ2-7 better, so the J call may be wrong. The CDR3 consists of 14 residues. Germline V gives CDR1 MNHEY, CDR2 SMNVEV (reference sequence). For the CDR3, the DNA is TGTGCCAGCAGTCCAAACGGGGACTCCTACGAGCAGTACTTC. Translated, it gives CASSPNGDSYEQYF.

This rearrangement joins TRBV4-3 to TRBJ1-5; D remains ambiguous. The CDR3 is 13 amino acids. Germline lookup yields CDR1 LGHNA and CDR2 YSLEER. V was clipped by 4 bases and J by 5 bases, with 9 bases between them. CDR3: CASSRGPDQPQHF. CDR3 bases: TGCGCCAGCAGCCGCGGGCCAGATCAGCCCCAGCATTTT.

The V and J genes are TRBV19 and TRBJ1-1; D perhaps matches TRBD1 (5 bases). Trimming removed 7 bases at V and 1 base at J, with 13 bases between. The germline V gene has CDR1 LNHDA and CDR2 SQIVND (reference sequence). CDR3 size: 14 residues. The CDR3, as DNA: TGTGCCAGTACGCCGACAGCCAGGAACACTGAAGCTTTCTTT. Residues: CASTPTARNTEAFF.